Sequencing of this T cell receptor (beta chain) was carried out in a study of blood T cell repertoires in COVID-19 (dated by TCRdb to 2018 to 2021). Background for the entire study: Samples from collaborators originated in the United States, Italy and Spain and spanned both the acute and convalescent phases of COVID-19. The sample metadata nearly always contained a de-identified subject ID, COVID-19 status, age in years and sex. Where available, HLA class I and class II types were obtained from metadata supplied by the sample provider rather than from assay-based typing. The prospective study material was composed of cDNA or gDNA derived from T cells, B-cell-depleted T cells, or PBMCs. Deeply sampled blood TCRbeta repertoires from subjects exposed to, actively infected with, or recovered from COVID-19 were included in the dataset. The repertoires were released in a freely available public database intended as a resource for research on the immune response to SARS-CoV-2. The samples were drawn from two sources: the first 160 participants of the ongoing ImmuneRACE study, and approximately 1,300 subjects contributed by 6 global collaborators.

Turning to this clone: This receptor's antigen is unknown. Qualities for individual bases were not recorded, and no much larger clone is one base off.

The immunoSEQ Assay, a bias-controlled multiplex PCR, was used to amplify TCRbeta CDR3 regions from genomic DNA. The original methods were these. The number of nucleated cells in each sample was estimated by amplification of reference gene primers within the assay. To quantify the absolute abundance of each unique TCRbeta CDR3 rearrangement, sequence reads were collapsed and filtered. For each sample, productive Simpson clonality was calculated as the square root of Simpson's diversity index over productive rearrangements. Imported from immuneACCESS, the table was reduced by TCRdb to in-frame sequences with V and J called. These copies leave out some clones; in studies compared against another copy, an unresolved V gene accounts for under half, and the cause of the remainder is not known. D and trimming were read from the DNA, whereas the V and J calls and clone size are those reported in that table. The sample table holds fewer than 60,000 clones, of which about nine tenths were seen once. Under 4.5% of the sample goes to the ten largest clones.

The collaborating institutions used their own protocols to collect whole blood in K2EDTA tubes. For TCRbeta analysis, collaborators shipped samples as frozen whole blood, isolated PBMCs, or DNA extracted from either of those sample types. General study outcomes and caveats: The amount of clinical and demographic metadata varied by source and participant and was provided uncurated.

This TCR derives from a human donor in a cohort sampled during active COVID-19. The sample consisted of peripheral blood.

For the CDR3, the sequence is CASSPGVNGYNEQFF. The DNA sequence is TGTGCCAGCAGTCCAGGGGTTAACGGCTACAATGAGCAGTTCTTC. The rearranged chain carries TRBV2 and TRBJ2-1, with TRBD1 as a weak D call on 6 bases. The germline ends are 14 bases apart after V is trimmed by 5 bases and J by 3 bases. Per the germline V gene, SNHLY is the CDR1 and FYNNEI is the CDR2. The CDR3 runs 15 residues from the cysteine to the phenylalanine. Only the CDR3 DNA is retained, 45 bases long and in frame from the first base.